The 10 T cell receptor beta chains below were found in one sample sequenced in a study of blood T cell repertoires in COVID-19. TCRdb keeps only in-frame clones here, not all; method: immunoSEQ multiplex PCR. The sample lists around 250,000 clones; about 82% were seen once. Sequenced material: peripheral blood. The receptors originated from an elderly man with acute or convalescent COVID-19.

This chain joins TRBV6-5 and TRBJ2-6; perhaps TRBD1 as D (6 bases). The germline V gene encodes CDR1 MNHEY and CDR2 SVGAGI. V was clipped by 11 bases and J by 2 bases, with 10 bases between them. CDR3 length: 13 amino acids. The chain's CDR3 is CAVTGPGANVLTF. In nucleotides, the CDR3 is TGTGCCGTAACAGGGCCTGGGGCCAACGTCCTGACTTTC.

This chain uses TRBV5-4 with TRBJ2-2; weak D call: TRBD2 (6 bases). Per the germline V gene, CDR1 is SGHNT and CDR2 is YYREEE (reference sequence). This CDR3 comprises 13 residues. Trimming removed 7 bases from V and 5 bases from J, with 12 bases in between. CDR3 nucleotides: TGTGCCAGCGGGTGGGGGGAAACCGGGGAGCTGTTTTTT. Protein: CASGWGETGELFF.

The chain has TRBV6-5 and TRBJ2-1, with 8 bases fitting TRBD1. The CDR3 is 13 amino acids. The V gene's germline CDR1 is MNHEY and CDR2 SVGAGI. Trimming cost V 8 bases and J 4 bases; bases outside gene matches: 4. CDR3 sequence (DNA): TGTGCCAGCGGCAGGGACAGGTACAATGAGCAGTTCTTC. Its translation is CASGRDRYNEQFF.

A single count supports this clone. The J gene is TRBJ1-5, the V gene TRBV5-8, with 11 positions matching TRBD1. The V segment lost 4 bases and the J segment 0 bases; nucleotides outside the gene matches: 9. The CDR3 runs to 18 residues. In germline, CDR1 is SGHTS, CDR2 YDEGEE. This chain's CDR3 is CASSRPGQGDYSNQPQHF. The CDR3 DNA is TGTGCCAGCAGCCGGCCGGGACAGGGGGACTATAGCAATCAGCCCCAGCATTTT.

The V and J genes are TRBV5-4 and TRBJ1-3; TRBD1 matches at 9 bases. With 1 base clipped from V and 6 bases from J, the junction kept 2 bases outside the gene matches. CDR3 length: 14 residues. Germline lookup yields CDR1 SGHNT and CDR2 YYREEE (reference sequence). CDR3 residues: CASSLRDRANTIYF. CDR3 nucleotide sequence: TGTGCCAGCAGCTTGCGGGACAGGGCAAACACCATATATTTT.

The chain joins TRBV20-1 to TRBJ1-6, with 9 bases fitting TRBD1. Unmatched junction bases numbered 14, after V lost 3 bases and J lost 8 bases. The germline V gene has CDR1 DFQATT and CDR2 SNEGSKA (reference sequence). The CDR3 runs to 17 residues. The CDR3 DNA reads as TGCAGTGCTAGTGGGGGAGGAGGACAGGGGCCGGATTCACCCCTCCACTTT. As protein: CSASGGGGQGPDSPLHF.

Here the CDR3 reads CASSQERLAGGRETQYF. CDR3 in DNA: TGTGCCAGCAGCCAAGAGCGACTAGCGGGGGGTCGGGAGACCCAGTACTTC. V and J are TRBV3-1 (or the pseudogene TRBV3-2) and TRBJ2-5, with TRBD2 matching over 13 bases. The CDR3 covers 17 residues. The V gene's germline CDR1 is LGHDT and CDR2 YNNKEL (reference sequence). V lost 0 bases and J lost 5; bases outside the gene matches: 6.

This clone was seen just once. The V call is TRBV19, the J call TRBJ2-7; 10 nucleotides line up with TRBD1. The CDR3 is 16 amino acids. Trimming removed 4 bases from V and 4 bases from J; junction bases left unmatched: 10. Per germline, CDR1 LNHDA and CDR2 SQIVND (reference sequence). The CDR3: CASSRVGGTGEYEQYF. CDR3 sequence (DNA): TGTGCCAGTAGTAGGGTTGGTGGGACAGGGGAATACGAGCAGTACTTC. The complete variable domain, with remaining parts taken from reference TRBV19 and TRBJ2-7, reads DGGITQSPKYLFRKEGQNVTLSCEQNLNHDAMYWYRQDPGQGLRLIYYSQIVNDFQKGDIAEGYSVSREKKESFPLTVTSAQKNPTAFYLCASSRVGGTGEYEQYFGPGTRLTVT.

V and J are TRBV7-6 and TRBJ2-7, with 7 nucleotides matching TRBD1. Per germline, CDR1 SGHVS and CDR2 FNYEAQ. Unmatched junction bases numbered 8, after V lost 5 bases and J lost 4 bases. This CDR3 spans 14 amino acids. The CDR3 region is CASSPGQRGYEQYF. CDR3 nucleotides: TGTGCCAGCAGCCCGGGACAGAGAGGTTACGAGCAGTACTTC.

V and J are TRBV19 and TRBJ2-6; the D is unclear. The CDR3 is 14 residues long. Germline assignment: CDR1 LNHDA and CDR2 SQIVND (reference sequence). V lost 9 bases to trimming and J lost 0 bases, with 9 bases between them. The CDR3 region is CASNFGSGANVLTF. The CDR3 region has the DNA TGTGCCAGCAATTTCGGCTCTGGGGCCAACGTCCTGACTTTC.